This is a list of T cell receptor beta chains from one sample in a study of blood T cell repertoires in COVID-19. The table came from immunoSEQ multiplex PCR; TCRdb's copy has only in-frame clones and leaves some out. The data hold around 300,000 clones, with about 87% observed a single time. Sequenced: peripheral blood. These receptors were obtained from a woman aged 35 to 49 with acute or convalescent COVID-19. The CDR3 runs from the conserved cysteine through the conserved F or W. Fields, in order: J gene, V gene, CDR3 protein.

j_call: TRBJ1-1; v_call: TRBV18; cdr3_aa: CASSPSSGQGASNTEAFF
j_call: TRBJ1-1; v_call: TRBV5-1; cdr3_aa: CASSTTGDENTEAFF
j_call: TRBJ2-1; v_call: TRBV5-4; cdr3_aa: CASSWGTTYNEQFF
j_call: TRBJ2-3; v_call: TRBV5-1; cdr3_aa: CASSSGLTSGGMTDTQYF
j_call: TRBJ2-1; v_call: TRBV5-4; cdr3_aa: CASSEDRNEQFF
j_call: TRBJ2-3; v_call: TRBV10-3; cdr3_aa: CAIKPAGSDTQYF
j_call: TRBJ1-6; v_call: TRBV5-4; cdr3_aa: CASSSGYYNSPLHF
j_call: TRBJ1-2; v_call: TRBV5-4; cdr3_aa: CASSPRQGPYGYTF
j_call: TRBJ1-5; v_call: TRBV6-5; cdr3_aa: CASLGQGVHQPQHF
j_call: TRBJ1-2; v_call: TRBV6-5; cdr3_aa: CASSSRGVGYGYTF
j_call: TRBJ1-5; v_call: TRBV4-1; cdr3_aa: CASSPGQGVDQPQHF
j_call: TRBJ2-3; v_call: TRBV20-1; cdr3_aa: CSASVTGTSGTDTQYF
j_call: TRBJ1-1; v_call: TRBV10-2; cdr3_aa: CASSDPDSRITEAFF
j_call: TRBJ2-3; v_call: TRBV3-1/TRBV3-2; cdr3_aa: CASSLTGSTDTQYF
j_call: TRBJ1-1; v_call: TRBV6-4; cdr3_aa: CASSRVGAGTEAFF
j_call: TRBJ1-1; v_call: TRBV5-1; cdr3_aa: CASSTGQGTEAFF
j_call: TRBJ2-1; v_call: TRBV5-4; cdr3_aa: CASSQGGSHNHNEQFF
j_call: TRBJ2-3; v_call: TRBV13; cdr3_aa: CASSSGADTQYF
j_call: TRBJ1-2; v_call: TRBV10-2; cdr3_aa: CASSSHRGNYGYTF